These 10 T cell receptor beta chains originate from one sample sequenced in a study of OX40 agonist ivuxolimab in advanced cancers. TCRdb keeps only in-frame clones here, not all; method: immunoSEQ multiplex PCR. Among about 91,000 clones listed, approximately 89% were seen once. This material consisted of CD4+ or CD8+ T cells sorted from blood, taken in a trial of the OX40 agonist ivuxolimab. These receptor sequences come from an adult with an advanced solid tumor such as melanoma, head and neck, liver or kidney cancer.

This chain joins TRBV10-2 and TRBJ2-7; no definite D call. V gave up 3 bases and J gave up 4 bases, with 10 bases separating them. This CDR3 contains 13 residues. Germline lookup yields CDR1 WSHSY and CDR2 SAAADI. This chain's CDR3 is CASSDGRQYEQYV. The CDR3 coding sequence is TGCGCCAGCAGTGACGGTCGCCAGTACGAGCAGTACGTC.

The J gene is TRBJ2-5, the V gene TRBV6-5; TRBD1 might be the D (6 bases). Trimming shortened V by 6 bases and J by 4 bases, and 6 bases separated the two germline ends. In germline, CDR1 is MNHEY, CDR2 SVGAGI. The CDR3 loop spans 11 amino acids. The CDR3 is CASRQGETQYF. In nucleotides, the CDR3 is TGTGCCAGCAGACAGGGAGAGACCCAGTACTTC.

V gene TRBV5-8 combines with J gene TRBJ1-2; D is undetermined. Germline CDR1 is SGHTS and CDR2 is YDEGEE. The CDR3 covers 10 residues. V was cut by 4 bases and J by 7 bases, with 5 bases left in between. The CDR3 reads CASSLSGYTF. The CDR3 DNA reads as TGTGCCAGCAGCCTGAGTGGCTACACCTTC.

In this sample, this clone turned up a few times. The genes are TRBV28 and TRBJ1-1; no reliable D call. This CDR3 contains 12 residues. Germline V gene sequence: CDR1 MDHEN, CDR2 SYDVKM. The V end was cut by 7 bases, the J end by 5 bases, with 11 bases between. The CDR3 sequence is CASKSFGTEAFF. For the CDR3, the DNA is TGTGCCAGCAAGTCATTCGGGACTGAAGCTTTCTTT. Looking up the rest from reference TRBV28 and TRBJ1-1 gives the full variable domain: DVKVTQSSRYLVKRTGEKVFLECVQDMDHENMFWYRQDPGLGLRLIYFSYDVKMKEKGDIPEGYSVSREKKERFSLILESASTNQTSMYLCASKSFGTEAFFGQGTRLTVV.

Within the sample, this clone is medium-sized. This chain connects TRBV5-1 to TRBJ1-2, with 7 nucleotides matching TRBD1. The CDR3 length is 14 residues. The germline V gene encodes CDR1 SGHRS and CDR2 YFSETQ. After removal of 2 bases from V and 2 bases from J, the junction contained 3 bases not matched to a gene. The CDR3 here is CASSLMDRNYGYTF. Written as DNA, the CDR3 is TGCGCCAGCAGCTTAATGGACAGGAACTATGGCTACACCTTC. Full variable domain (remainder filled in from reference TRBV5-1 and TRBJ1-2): KAGVTQTPRYLIKTRGQQVTLSCSPISGHRSVSWYQQTPGQGLQFLFEYFSETQRNKGNFPGRFSGRQFSNSRSEMNVSTLELGDSALYLCASSLMDRNYGYTFGSGTRLTVV.

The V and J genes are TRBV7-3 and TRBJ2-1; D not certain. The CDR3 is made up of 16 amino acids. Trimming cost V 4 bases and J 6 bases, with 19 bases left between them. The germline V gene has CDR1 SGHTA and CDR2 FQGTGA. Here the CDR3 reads CASSSIPGTGPNEQFF. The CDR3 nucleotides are TGTGCCAGCAGCTCGATACCGGGTACGGGTCCCAATGAGCAGTTCTTC.

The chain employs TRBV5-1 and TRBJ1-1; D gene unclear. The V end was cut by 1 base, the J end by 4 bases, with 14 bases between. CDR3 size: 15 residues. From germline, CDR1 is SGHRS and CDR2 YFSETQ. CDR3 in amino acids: CASSLSPKDGTEAFF. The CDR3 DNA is TGCGCCAGCAGCTTGTCCCCGAAGGACGGCACTGAAGCTTTCTTT.

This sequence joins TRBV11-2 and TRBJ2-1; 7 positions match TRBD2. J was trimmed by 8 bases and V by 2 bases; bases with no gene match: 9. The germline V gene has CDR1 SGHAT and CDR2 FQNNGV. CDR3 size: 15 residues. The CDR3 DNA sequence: TGTGCCAGCAGCTTATGGCTAGCGGAAGGCGATGAGCAGTTCTTC. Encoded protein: CASSLWLAEGDEQFF.

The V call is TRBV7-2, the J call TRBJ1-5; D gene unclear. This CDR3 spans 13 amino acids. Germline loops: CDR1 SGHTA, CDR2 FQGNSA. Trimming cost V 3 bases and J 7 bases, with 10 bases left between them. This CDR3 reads CASSFRKGQPQHF. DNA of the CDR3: TGTGCCAGCAGCTTCAGGAAAGGACAGCCCCAGCATTTT.

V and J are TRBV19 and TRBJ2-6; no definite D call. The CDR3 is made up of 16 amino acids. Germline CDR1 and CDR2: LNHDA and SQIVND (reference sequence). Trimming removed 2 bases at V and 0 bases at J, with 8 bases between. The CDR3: CASSISRDSGANVLTF. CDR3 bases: TGTGCCAGTAGTATAAGTCGAGACTCTGGGGCCAACGTCCTGACTTTC.